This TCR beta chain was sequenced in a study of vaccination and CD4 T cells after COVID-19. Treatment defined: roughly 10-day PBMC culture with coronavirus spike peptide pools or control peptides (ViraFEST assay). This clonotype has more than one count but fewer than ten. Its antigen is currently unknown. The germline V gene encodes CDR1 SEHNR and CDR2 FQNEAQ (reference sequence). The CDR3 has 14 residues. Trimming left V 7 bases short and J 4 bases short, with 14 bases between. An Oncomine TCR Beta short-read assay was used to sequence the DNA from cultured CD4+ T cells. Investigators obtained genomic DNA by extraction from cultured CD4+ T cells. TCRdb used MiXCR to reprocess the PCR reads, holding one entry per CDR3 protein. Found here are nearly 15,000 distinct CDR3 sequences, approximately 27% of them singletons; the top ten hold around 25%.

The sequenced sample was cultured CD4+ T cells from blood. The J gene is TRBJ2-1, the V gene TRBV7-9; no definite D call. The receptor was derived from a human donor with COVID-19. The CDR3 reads CASTPTTSYNEQFF. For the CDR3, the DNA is TGTGCCAGCACCCCCACGACATCTTACAATGAGCAGTTCTTC.